These 9 T cell receptor beta chains were sequenced from one sample in a study of vaccination effects on CD4 cells after COVID-19. No cognate antigen is known for these TCRs. Generated by immunoSEQ multiplex PCR, the TCRdb table keeps only in-frame clones and is missing some. The table has approximately 46,000 clones, roughly 72% seen once; the top ten hold 8.6%. After more than 9 days in culture, the CD4+ T cells were isolated. This specimen was CD4+ T cells from PBMCs cultured without peptide, taken before COVID-19 vaccination. Every receptor here comes from a human donor who had a prior SARS-CoV-2 infection.

CDR3 in DNA: TGTGCCAGCTCACGCCACCCGACAGGCGAGACTGAAGCTTTCTTT. It codes for CASSRHPTGETEAFF. The chain joins TRBV18 to TRBJ1-1; D is perhaps TRBD1 (6 bases). Germline V gene data show CDR1 as KGHSH and CDR2 as LQKENI. There are 15 residues in the CDR3. V dropped 4 bases and J dropped 5 bases, with 17 bases sitting between them.

The count of this clone is one. This sequence joins TRBV6-2 or TRBV6-3 and TRBJ2-7; 7 nucleotides match TRBD1. Trimming took 0 bases from V and 4 from J; bases not matched to a gene: 12. This CDR3 comprises 17 residues. Germline V gives CDR1 MNHEY, CDR2 SVGEGT. Here the CDR3 reads CASSYSADRLRSYEQYF. The CDR3 DNA is TGTGCCAGCAGTTACTCGGCGGACAGGTTGAGGTCTTACGAGCAGTACTTC.

The V gene is TRBV7-2, the J gene TRBJ2-7; 7 bases agree with TRBD1. V lost 5 bases and J lost 1; bases outside the gene matches: 5. Germline assignment: CDR1 SGHTA and CDR2 FQGNSA. This CDR3 is 14 amino acids long. CDR3 sequence (DNA): TGTGCCAGCAGCCTACAGGGGATTTCCTACGAGCAGTACTTC. Amino acids: CASSLQGISYEQYF.

The V gene is TRBV7-9, the J gene TRBJ1-2; D is ambiguous. V lost 4 bases to trimming and J lost 6 bases, with 9 bases between them. CDR1 is SEHNR, CDR2 FQNEAQ, per germline (reference sequence). The CDR3 runs to 12 residues. CDR3 residues: CASSSGGDGYTF. The CDR3 DNA follows: TGTGCCAGCAGCTCGGGCGGAGATGGCTACACCTTC.

The genes are TRBV12-5 and TRBJ1-5; D is ambiguous. The V gene's germline CDR1 is LGHNT and CDR2 FRNRAP. The CDR3 has 11 amino acids. V was trimmed by 6 bases and J by 7 bases, leaving 7 bases between them. CDR3 region: CASGISQPQHF. The CDR3 nucleotides are TGTGCTAGTGGCATATCCCAGCCCCAGCATTTT.

V usage is TRBV19 and J usage is TRBJ1-2; a weak D match, TRBD1 (5 bases). This CDR3 spans 14 amino acids. Germline-derived CDR1 and CDR2 are LNHDA and SQIVND (reference sequence). V lost 3 bases, J lost 0 bases, and 8 bases lay in between. The CDR3 protein is CASSIRATNYGYTF. CDR3 sequence (DNA): TGTGCCAGTAGTATCAGGGCTACTAACTATGGCTACACCTTC.

The chain recombines TRBV30 with TRBJ1-6, with 7 bases lining up with TRBD1. With 7 bases clipped from V and 8 bases from J, the junction kept 8 bases outside the gene matches. The CDR3 is 13 amino acids. Germline V gene lookup returns CDR1 GTSNPN and CDR2 SVGIG (reference sequence). The CDR3 coding sequence is TGTGCCTATGCCGGGACAGTGGATTCACCCCTCCACTTT. Its protein is CAYAGTVDSPLHF.

The rearrangement joins TRBV6-5 to TRBJ1-4; 7 nucleotides line up with TRBD1. Per germline, CDR1 MNHEY and CDR2 SVGAGI. V lost 5 bases, J lost 7 bases, and 10 bases stayed unmatched. CDR3 length: 15 residues. This CDR3 is CASSKTLTGTEKLFF. The CDR3 DNA follows: TGTGCCAGCAGTAAAACCTTGACAGGGACTGAAAAACTGTTTTTT.

V and J are TRBV21-1 and TRBJ2-3; TRBD1, the table's D call, lacks a check against the DNA. TRBV21-1 is listed as a pseudogene. CDR3 length equals 18 residues. The CDR3 here is CASSPTLGGGASTDTQYF. The DNA for the CDR3 is TGTGCCAGCAGCCCCACTTTAGGGGGCGGGGCCAGCACAGATACGCAGTATTTT.